These T cell receptor beta chains were read from a single sample in a study of T cell responses to AZD1222 COVID-19 vaccine. The assay was immunoSEQ multiplex PCR, and TCRdb's table has in-frame clones only and misses some. The data show 200,000 to 250,000 clones, about 95% seen once. The input for sequencing was peripheral blood, taken 28 days after the second dose of the MenACWY control vaccine. The source of these receptors is an adult who received the MenACWY meningococcal vaccine as a control. CDR3s include the opening cysteine and the closing phenylalanine or tryptophan. The order of the fields is clone size, J gene, D gene, V gene, CDR3 DNA, CDR3 protein. D genes are given only for firm matches. Clone size is shown for a subset of rows, as once, few, many or a class of expanded clone.

>NA|TRBJ1-2|TRBD1|TRBV28
TGTGCCAGTAAGGGGAGGGGGCCGTATGGCTACACCTTC
CASKGRGPYGYTF
>NA|TRBJ1-1|TRBD1|TRBV29-1
TGCAGCGTTGGGCCCCCCCCCGACAGGGGCACTGAAGCTTTCTTT
CSVGPPPDRGTEAFF
>NA|TRBJ1-5|TRBD1|TRBV24-1
TGTGCCACCAGTTCCGGACAGGGGAAGGGGTATAGCAATCAGCCCCAGCATTTT
CATSSGQGKGYSNQPQHF
>NA|TRBJ2-5|TRBD2|TRBV7-2
TGTGCCAGCAGTCGGGCCCTAGCGGGGCCAGACCAAGAGACCCAGTACTTC
CASSRALAGPDQETQYF
>NA|TRBJ2-3|NA|TRBV9
TGTGCCAGCAGCGTGAACACAGATACGCAGTATTTT
CASSVNTDTQYF
>NA|TRBJ1-2|TRBD1|TRBV3-1/TRBV3-2
TGTGCCAGCAGCCAGAGGGACAGGGTGGGCTATGGCTACACCTTC
CASSQRDRVGYGYTF
>few|TRBJ1-5|NA|TRBV2
TGTGCCAGCAGTGACACCGGGACGGAGAATCAGCCCCAGCATTTT
CASSDTGTENQPQHF
>NA|TRBJ2-5|TRBD1|TRBV28
TGTGCCAGCAGCCCCGGGACAGGGACCCATGATCAAGAGACCCAGTACTTC
CASSPGTGTHDQETQYF
>NA|TRBJ1-2|TRBD1|TRBV15
TGTGCCACCAGCAGGGCGGGACAGGGGAACTATGGCTACACCTTC
CATSRAGQGNYGYTF
>NA|TRBJ2-7|NA|TRBV7-9
TGTGCCAGCAGCTTAGCCCAGGGAGGAATCTCCTACGAGCAGTACTTC
CASSLAQGGISYEQYF
>NA|TRBJ2-1|NA|TRBV20-1
TGCAGTGCTAGTCGGCTAGTCGGGAGCTATGAGCAGTTCTTC
CSASRLVGSYEQFF
>NA|TRBJ2-1|TRBD2|TRBV7-8
TGTGCCAGCAGCTCCAGGGGACTAGCGGGGGGGAGTGAGCAGTTCTTC
CASSSRGLAGGSEQFF
>NA|TRBJ2-2|NA|TRBV27
TGTGCCAGCAGTTTATATGGAAACACCGGGGAGCTGTTTTTT
CASSLYGNTGELFF
>once|TRBJ2-7|NA|TRBV5-6
TGTGCCAGCGGCAAGGGGTACGAGCAGTACTTC
CASGKGYEQYF
>once|TRBJ1-2|NA|TRBV20-1
TGCAGTATCGGGGGGAACTATGGCTACACCTTC
CSIGGNYGYTF
>NA|TRBJ2-7|NA|TRBV5-4
TGTGCCAGCAGATCACCCGGGGCAACCGATTACGAGCAGTACTTC
CASRSPGATDYEQYF
>NA|TRBJ2-1|NA|TRBV19
TGTGCCAGTAGTATAGTCACGGGTAATGAGCAGTTCTTC
CASSIVTGNEQFF
>NA|TRBJ1-2|NA|TRBV14
TGTGCCAGCAGCCAAGGAGTAGGGATATATGGCTACACCTTC
CASSQGVGIYGYTF
>NA|TRBJ2-7|TRBD2|TRBV5-1
TGCGCCAGCAGCCCCCGGGGGAGCGGGGGGGGCTACGAGCAGTACTTC
CASSPRGSGGGYEQYF
>NA|TRBJ2-6|NA|TRBV7-8
TGTGCCAGCAGCTTTGCGTCCTCTGGGGCCAACGTCCTGACTTTC
CASSFASSGANVLTF
>NA|TRBJ1-2|NA|TRBV14
TGTGCCAGCAGCCCAGACGGTAGGAACTATGGCTACACCTTC
CASSPDGRNYGYTF
>NA|TRBJ1-1|NA|TRBV10-3
TGTGCCATCAGTGAGTCCACACAGGGGAACACTGAAGCTTTCTTT
CAISESTQGNTEAFF
>NA|TRBJ2-5|TRBD2|TRBV19
TGTGCCAGTAGTATAAGGCGGGAGAGGGAGACCCAGTACTTC
CASSIRRERETQYF
>once|TRBJ2-2|TRBD2|TRBV9
TGTGCCAGCAGCGTGGGACTAGCGGGTGGCACCGGGGAGCTGTTTTTT
CASSVGLAGGTGELFF
>NA|TRBJ1-1|NA|TRBV7-8
TGTGCCAGCAGCTTAGCGGCAGGCAGGCCTGAAGCTTTCTTT
CASSLAAGRPEAFF
>once|TRBJ2-1|TRBD1|TRBV13
TGTGCCAGCAGCTTAGGTCTTTTGGGTGGTCGACGCTCTTTAACAGGGGGCCAATACAATGAGCAGTTCTTC
CASSLGLLGGRRSLTGGQYNEQFF
>NA|TRBJ1-2|NA|TRBV7-9
TGTGCCAGCAGCTCCCCCCGGGGTGAAGACTATGGCTACACCTTC
CASSSPRGEDYGYTF
>once|TRBJ2-1|NA|TRBV5-5
TGTGCCAGCAGCTTCCAGAGGGGCACTGAGCAGTTCTTC
CASSFQRGTEQFF
>NA|TRBJ2-3|TRBD2|TRBV27
TGTGCCAGCAGTTTTTTTGGCGGGAGGGTGGCAGATACGCAGTATTTT
CASSFFGGRVADTQYF
>NA|TRBJ1-2|NA|TRBV2
TGTGCCGGACAGTTAGACAGGTTCGGGGACTACACCTTC
CAGQLDRFGDYTF
>NA|TRBJ2-4|TRBD1|TRBV5-4
TGTGCCAGCAGCTTGGGGGGGACAGTAGACATTCAGTACTTC
CASSLGGTVDIQYF
>NA|TRBJ1-1|TRBD1|TRBV5-6
TGTGCCAGCAGCCCCTCAGGGACAGGGGCCCTGAACACTGAAGCTTTCTTT
CASSPSGTGALNTEAFF
>once|TRBJ1-1|NA|TRBV21-1
TGTGCCAGCAGCAGGGACAGGGGGAGTAGAAACACTGAAGCTTTCTTT
CASSRDRGSRNTEAFF
>NA|TRBJ2-7|NA|TRBV21-1
TGTGCCAGCAGCAAACAATACAGCATATACGAGCAGTACTTC
CASSKQYSIYEQYF
>NA|TRBJ2-2|TRBD1|TRBV19
TGTGCCAGTAGCCATCGGACAGGGATGGTCGCCGGGGAGCTGTTTTTT
CASSHRTGMVAGELFF
>NA|TRBJ1-3|TRBD1|TRBV2
TGTGCCAGCGCGGGACAGGGGGCTTACGGAAACACCATATATTTT
CASAGQGAYGNTIYF
>once|TRBJ2-3|NA|TRBV13
TGTGCCAGCAGCTTAGCGGGGGGCCGAAGCACAGATACGCAGTATTTT
CASSLAGGRSTDTQYF
>once|TRBJ2-7|NA|TRBV7-3
TGTGCCAGCAGCTTAGCGGGATCGAGCGACGAGCAGTACTTC
CASSLAGSSDEQYF
>NA|TRBJ1-1|TRBD1|TRBV6-1
TGTGCCAGCAGTGAAGACCTAGGGGGCGTCCTTCGGGCTTTCTTT
CASSEDLGGVLRAFF
>NA|TRBJ1-2|TRBD1|TRBV6-5
TGTGCCAGCAGCCCGGACAGGAACTATGGCTACACCTTC
CASSPDRNYGYTF
>NA|TRBJ1-2|NA|TRBV19
TGTGCCAGTAGTATAGGTACAGGAGGCTTTACCTATGGCTACACCTTC
CASSIGTGGFTYGYTF
>NA|TRBJ2-6|NA|TRBV2
TGTGCCAGCAGTGAAGTAGGGTCTGGGGCCAACGTCCTGACTTTC
CASSEVGSGANVLTF
>NA|TRBJ2-3|TRBD2|TRBV7-6
TGTGCCAGCAGCTTACGCGGGAGAGGGACAGATACGCAGTATTTT
CASSLRGRGTDTQYF
>once|TRBJ2-6|TRBD1|TRBV28
TGTGCCAGCAGTACAGACAGGGGGCGAACTGGGGCCAACGTCCTGACTTTC
CASSTDRGRTGANVLTF